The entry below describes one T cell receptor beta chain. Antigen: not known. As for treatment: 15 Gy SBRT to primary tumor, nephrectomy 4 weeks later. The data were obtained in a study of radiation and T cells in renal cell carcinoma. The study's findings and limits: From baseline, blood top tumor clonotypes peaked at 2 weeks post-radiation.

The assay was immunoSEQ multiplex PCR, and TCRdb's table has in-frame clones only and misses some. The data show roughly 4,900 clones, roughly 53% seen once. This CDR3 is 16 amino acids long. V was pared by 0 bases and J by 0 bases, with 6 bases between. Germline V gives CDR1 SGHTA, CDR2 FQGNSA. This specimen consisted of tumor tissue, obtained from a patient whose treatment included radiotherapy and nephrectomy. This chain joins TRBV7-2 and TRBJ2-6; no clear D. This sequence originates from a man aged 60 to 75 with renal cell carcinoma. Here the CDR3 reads CASSLASSSGANVLTF. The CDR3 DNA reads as TGTGCCAGCAGCTTAGCAAGTTCCTCTGGGGCCAACGTCCTGACTTTC.